The clone carrying this T cell receptor beta chain was observed a few times. Its specificity is not known. These data come from a study of T cells in Graves' hyperthyroidism and ophthalmopathy. Study overall: Prior to any treatment, at the point of initial diagnosis, peripheral blood was collected.

General study results and limits: Peripheral blood also featured most of the thyroid clonotypes expanded above 0.001. Progression to ophthalmopathy was predicted a median of roughly 6.6 months early.

In germline, CDR1 is MRHNA, CDR2 SNTAGT. V was pared by 3 bases and J by 4 bases, with 12 bases between. This CDR3 has 15 residues. The TCR beta CDR3 regions underwent amplification using RNA transcripts as the source. When the TCR CDR3 underwent first-round RT-PCR, the HTBI primer set was used. TCRdb analysed the multiplex PCR reads with MiXCR anew, one entry per CDR3 protein. Here the sample spans hundreds of thousands of distinct CDR3 sequences, 13% to 15% being singletons. The sample taken for sequencing was blood. This chain joins TRBV6-4 and TRBJ2-2, with D perhaps matching TRBD1 (5 bases). The sequence came from a woman aged 18-29 years with Graves' hyperthyroidism. In DNA, the CDR3 is TGTGCCAGCAGTGAAGGGTCAGGGCCCACCGGGGAGCTGTTTTTT. This codes for CASSEGSGPTGELFF.